This T cell receptor beta chain was captured by sequencing in a study of blood T cell repertoires in COVID-19 (dated by TCRdb to 2020 to 2022). Some background on the complete study: Samples from collaborators originated in the United States, Italy and Spain and spanned both the acute and convalescent phases of COVID-19. The material from the prospective study consisted of cDNA or gDNA derived from T cells, B-cell-depleted T cells, or PBMCs. Subjects who had been exposed to COVID-19, were actively infected with it, or had recovered from it provided the deeply sampled blood TCRbeta repertoires that made up the dataset. The repertoires were released in a freely available public database intended as a resource for research on the immune response to SARS-CoV-2. Samples came from the ongoing ImmuneRACE study (first 160 participants) plus 1,254 subjects from 6 global collaborators. The sample metadata nearly always contained a de-identified subject ID, COVID-19 status, age in years and sex. HLA class I and class II types, where available, came from metadata supplied by the sample provider rather than from assay-based typing.

TCRbeta CDR3 regions were amplified from genomic DNA by means of the immunoSEQ Assay, a bias-controlled multiplex PCR. Turning to the authors' computational methods: The number of nucleated cells in each sample was estimated from the amplification of reference gene primers within the assay. To quantify the absolute abundance of each unique TCRbeta CDR3 rearrangement, sequence reads were collapsed and filtered. For each sample, productive Simpson clonality was calculated as the square root of Simpson's diversity index across productive rearrangements. TCRdb holds this immuneACCESS table with in-frame rearrangements only. Some clones are missing; in checked studies, unresolved V genes explain under half, and the rest has no known cause. V, J and clone size are taken as reported in that table, and D and trimming were inferred from the DNA itself. This sample has 350,000 to 400,000 clones in its table, and 88% of those were observed once. Less than 1.5% of the sample lies in the top ten.

As for this clone: Its antigen is currently not known. No base qualities exist here, and no much larger clone lies one base off it.

V sheds 2 bases and J sheds 0 bases, leaving 14 bases between their ends. Reading from cysteine to phenylalanine, the CDR3 counts 17 amino acids. Kept here is only the CDR3 DNA, which spans 51 bases and is read in frame from base 1. The study at large found these results: The quantity of clinical and demographic metadata differed by source and by participant and was supplied without curation.

Enrolling through a virtual design, the prospective study's participants ranged in age from about 18 to 89 years and lived across more than 20 United States geographic areas. In the prospective study, cohorts were assigned on the basis of participant-reported clinical history obtained from a screening survey and a study questionnaire. For ImmuneRACE Cohort 3, a participant was defined as recovered based on two consecutive negative NP/OP PCR tests, clearance by a healthcare professional, or resolution of symptoms. Mobile phlebotomists in the prospective study collected whole blood, serum and a nasopharyngeal or oropharyngeal swab from every participant. Over a roughly two-month period, participants in the prospective study had the option of providing additional blood draws and questionnaires. Before DNA extraction, prospective study blood samples were shipped either frozen or at room temperature.

The rearrangement combines TRBV23-1 with TRBJ1-3; TRBD1 could be the D gene, as 5 bases match. TRBV23-1 is labeled an ORF, and its function is uncertain. Material: PBMCs or T cells enriched from blood (not recorded which). The TCR originated in a woman aged 18 to 35 who had recovered from COVID-19. The base sequence is TGCGCCAGCAGTCAAATCCCCGGGGGTGGCTCTGGAAACACCATATATTTT. Translation gives CASSQIPGGGSGNTIYF.